The 21 T cell receptor beta chains below come from one sample, sequenced in a study of tumor-infiltrating lymphocytes in primary liver carcinoma. TCR beta cDNA was prepared out of approximately 470 ng total RNA by means of a constant-region primer. Generation of the TCR beta libraries relied on three nested multiplex PCR rounds using slightly modified ARM-PCR. Amplification in the first two PCR rounds was performed using TRBV1-TRBV30 forward primers and a C-beta reverse primer for roughly 10 cycles each. MiXCR, run by TCRdb on the multiplex PCR reads, gives a single entry per CDR3 protein. This table holds about 20,000 distinct CDR3 sequences, around 79% found once. Starting material for RNA and DNA co-extraction consisted of about 19-32 mg of unsorted bulk tissue. Sequenced material: liver tumor tissue from sampling region 4. Subset defined: tumor region T4, right-lateral pole. These TCRs come from a woman aged 30 to 39 with primary liver carcinoma and hepatitis B virus infection.

About this clonotype: A read error may produce the germline difference seen at one junction end. The chain is built from TRBV11-2 and TRBJ1-6; D gene uncertain. This CDR3 is 15 amino acids long. CDR1 is SGHAT, CDR2 FQNNGV, per germline. The CDR3 DNA sequence: TGTGCCAGCAGCCACAGCCGGACGGGCAATTCACCCATCCACTTT. It yields the protein CASSHSRTGNSPIHF.

With respect to this clonotype: Given the absence of the conserved phenylalanine or tryptophan at the CDR3 end, a read error is likely. This chain uses TRBV6-1 with TRBJ2-3; 8 bases match TRBD2. Losses at the gene ends were 4 bases for V and 5 bases for J; bases not matched to a gene: 8. Germline assignment: CDR1 MNHNS and CDR2 SASEGT. CDR3 size: 15 residues. As DNA, the CDR3 is TGTGCCAGCAGTGTCACAAGCGGGAGTCAAGATACGCAGTATTCT. Translated, it gives CASSVTSGSQDTQYS.

Remarks on this clonotype: One junction end does not reproduce the germline sequence, and a read error may be involved. This rearrangement joins TRBV4-3 to TRBJ2-7; 7 bases map to TRBD2. The germline V gene encodes CDR1 LGHNA and CDR2 YSLEER. This CDR3 is built from 18 residues. CDR3 nucleotide sequence: TGCGCCATCAACCAAGCTGTGACGGGGGGTCACATTAGCTACGACCAGTACTTC. Its translation is CAINQAVTGGHISYDQYF.

By sample share, this clonotype is medium-sized. The chain has TRBV7-8 and TRBJ1-5; no clear D. This CDR3 spans 15 amino acids. V shed 5 bases and J shed 6 bases, with 17 bases lying between them. CDR1 SGHVS and CDR2 FQNEAQ come from the germline V gene. In DNA, the CDR3 is TGTGCCAGCAGCCTTACGGGCCAGGTCGGTCAGCCCCAGCATTTT. Amino acid sequence: CASSLTGQVGQPQHF.

Worth noting for this clonotype: The junction does not match germline at one end; this may be a read error. The chain carries TRBV6-5 and TRBJ2-2; possibly TRBD2 for D (5 bases). The CDR3 has 15 amino acids. The germline V gene has CDR1 MNHEY and CDR2 SVGAGI. The CDR3 spells CAGSLEYRSAGEQFF. As DNA, the CDR3 is TGTGCCGGCAGTCTCGAGTACCGTTCGGCCGGGGAGCAGTTTTTT.

Comments on this clonotype: One junction end disagrees with the germline gene, perhaps due to a read error. The chain recombines TRBV4-3 with TRBJ2-1, with 9 bases matching TRBD2. Germline-derived CDR1 and CDR2 are LGHNA and YSLEER. There are 16 residues in the CDR3. CDR3 in amino acids: CASSKNVAGARDEQFF. CDR3 coding DNA: TGTGCCAGCAGCAAAAATGTAGCGGGAGCCAGAGATGAGCAGTTCTTC.

By its share, this clonotype is medium-sized (0.01 to 0.1%). The chain couples TRBV4-1 to TRBJ2-1, with D maybe TRBD1 (6 bases). CDR1 MGHRA and CDR2 YSYEKL come from the germline V gene. V lost 0 bases, J lost 4 bases, and 13 bases lay in between. The CDR3 length is 16 residues. The CDR3 reads CASSQESSTGYNEQFF. For the CDR3, the DNA is TGCGCCAGCAGCCAAGAGTCATCGACAGGATACAATGAGCAGTTCTTC.

V gene TRBV11-2 combines with J gene TRBJ2-3; 7 bases agree with TRBD2. The V gene end was trimmed by 5 bases and the J gene end by 7 bases; junction bases not matched to a gene: 12. From germline, CDR1 is SGHAT and CDR2 FQNNGV. This CDR3 contains 15 residues. CDR3 residues: CASSLGVAGPNTQYF. The CDR3 region has the DNA TGTGCCAGCAGCCTTGGAGTAGCGGGCCCAAATACGCAGTATTTT.

This clonotype showed up just once. This may come from a read error, since a much larger clone is one base off. This chain joins TRBV7-8 and TRBJ2-3; 10 bases line up with TRBD2. Germline CDR1 SGHVS, CDR2 FQNEAQ. The CDR3 totals 18 residues. CDR3 DNA: TGTGCCAGCAGCCCCCCGCGGGGGAGCGGGAGGGCCTCAGATACGCGGTATTTT. It translates to CASSPPRGSGRASDTRYF.

About this clonotype: A junction boundary mismatches the germline segment, possibly from a read error. This chain links TRBV4-3 with TRBJ1-4; TRBD1 might be the D (6 bases). The germline V gene encodes CDR1 LGHNA and CDR2 YSLEER. The CDR3 runs to 17 residues. The CDR3 reads CTRSQDMVGGTNEKLFF. In DNA form, the CDR3 reads TGCACCAGGAGCCAAGACATGGTGGGGGGCACTAATGAAAAACTGTTTTTT.

The V and J genes are TRBV11-2 and TRBJ1-1; 10 bases align to TRBD1. J was trimmed by 6 bases and V by 4 bases; bases with no gene match: 23. This CDR3 is 20 amino acids long. Germline loops: CDR1 SGHAT, CDR2 FQNNGV. CDR3 protein: CASSSLDRGRKRWSNAEAFF. The CDR3 coding sequence is TGTGCCAGCAGCTCTCTCGACAGGGGGCGCAAGAGGTGGAGTAACGCTGAAGCTTTCTTT.

A word on this clonotype: A read error is possible here, since a much larger clone lies one base away. The J gene is TRBJ2-3, the V gene TRBV7-9; 7 nucleotides match TRBD2. Germline lookup yields CDR1 SEHNR and CDR2 FQNEAQ (reference sequence). This CDR3 region has 16 residues. The CDR3 loop reads CASSLHGTTSTDPQYF. The CDR3 region has the DNA TGTGCCAGCAGCTTGCACGGGACTACTAGCACAGATCCGCAGTATTTT.

Comment on this clonotype: The CDR3 does not close with the conserved phenylalanine or tryptophan, likely indicating a read error. The J gene is TRBJ2-2, the V gene TRBV7-9, with unresolved D. The CDR3 is 12 amino acids. Germline V lookup: CDR1 SEHNR, CDR2 FQNEAQ (reference sequence). CDR3 DNA: TGCGCCAGCAGCTTAGGAACCGGGGAGCTGTTTCTT. Translating it yields CASSLGTGELFL.

As for this clonotype: Its ends do not fully match the called genes, so a read error is possible. The rearrangement links TRBV5-4 to TRBJ2-3, with a tentative D call TRBD1 (5 bases). This CDR3 has 17 amino acids. Germline CDR1 reads SGHNT; CDR2 reads YYREEE (reference sequence). The CDR3 DNA reads as TGCGCCAGCAGCGTAGATGGACACCCTCCACCCACAAATACGCAGTATTTT. This translates into CASSVDGHPPPTNTQYF.

The CDR3 sequence: CASSFLQGGTEAFF. CDR3 sequence (DNA): TGTGCCAGCAGCTTCTTACAGGGTGGGACTGAAGCTTTCTTT. The chain has TRBV11-2 and TRBJ1-1, with a possible D match to TRBD1 (6 bases). Germline CDR1 SGHAT, CDR2 FQNNGV. V lost 3 bases and J 5 bases, leaving 13 bases between the germline ends. The CDR3 totals 14 residues.

Turning to this clonotype: Given the absence of the conserved phenylalanine or tryptophan at the CDR3 end, a read error is likely. This sequence joins TRBV12-3 or TRBV12-4 and TRBJ2-4; perhaps TRBD2 as D (5 bases). This CDR3 has 12 residues. CDR3 sequence reads: CAISLGGNIQYS. The CDR3 bases are TGTGCCATCAGTTTAGGAGGAAACATTCAGTACTCC.

The V and J genes are TRBV11-2 and TRBJ2-1; possible D gene TRBD1, 5 bases. The CDR3 consists of 13 residues. V gave up 0 bases and J gave up 12 bases, with 12 bases separating them. Germline CDR1 reads SGHAT; CDR2 reads FQNNGV. CDR3 sequence (DNA): TGTGCCAGCAGCTTAGACAGGGCCCTGGGGCAGTTCTTC. Translating it yields CASSLDRALGQFF.

With regard to this clonotype: Compared with germline, one end of the junction differs, possibly owing to a read error. V is TRBV11-2 and J is TRBJ1-1; 8 bases match TRBD1. In germline, CDR1 is SGHAT, CDR2 FQNNGV. This CDR3 region has 20 residues. The CDR3 DNA reads TGTGCCAGCAGCGCTCGGGGCAGGGGGCGCAAGGGGTGGAGTAACACTAAAGCTTTATTT. Its protein is CASSARGRGRKGWSNTKALF.

As for this clonotype: Compared with germline, one end of the junction differs, possibly owing to a read error. The DNA for the CDR3 is TGTGCCAGTAGCTCATATCCGGGTCCCTACGCTTACGAGCAGTACTTC. Its protein is CASSSYPGPYAYEQYF. This chain connects TRBV11-2 to TRBJ2-7; D gene uncertain. This CDR3 has 16 amino acids. Germline V lookup: CDR1 SGHAT, CDR2 FQNNGV.

Of note for this clonotype: The junction departs from the called germline gene at one end, perhaps through a read error. V is TRBV11-2 and J is TRBJ2-7; no definite D call. The length of the CDR3 is 12 residues. Germline V CDR1 and CDR2: SGHAT, FQNNGV. The CDR3 here is CPSSSYDYEQYF. In nucleotides, the CDR3 is TGTCCCAGCAGCTCCTACGACTACGAGCAGTACTTC.

About this clonotype: Given the absence of the conserved phenylalanine or tryptophan at the CDR3 end, a read error is likely. The V and J genes are TRBV11-2 and TRBJ2-3; 7 nucleotides match TRBD1. The V gene's germline CDR1 is SGHAT and CDR2 FQNNGV. The CDR3 is made up of 15 amino acids. This CDR3 is CASRLPGQFTDAQYL. The CDR3 DNA sequence: TGTGCCAGCAGATTACCGGGACAGTTCACAGATGCGCAGTATCTT.